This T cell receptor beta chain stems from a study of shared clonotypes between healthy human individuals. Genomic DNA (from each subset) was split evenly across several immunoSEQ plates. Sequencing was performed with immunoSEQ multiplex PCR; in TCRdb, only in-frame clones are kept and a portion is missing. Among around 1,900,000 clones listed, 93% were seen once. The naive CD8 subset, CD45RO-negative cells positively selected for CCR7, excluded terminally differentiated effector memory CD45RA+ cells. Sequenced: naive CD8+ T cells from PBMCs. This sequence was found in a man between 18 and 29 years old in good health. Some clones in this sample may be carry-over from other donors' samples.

CDR3 sequence reads: CASRLGTGTYEQYF. The CDR3 region has the DNA TGTGCCAGCAGGCTGGGGACAGGTACCTACGAGCAGTACTTC. The rearrangement uses TRBV6-5 and TRBJ2-7, with 8 bases aligning to TRBD1. Germline lookup yields CDR1 MNHEY and CDR2 SVGAGI. V was pared by 6 bases and J by 2 bases, with 6 bases of the junction left unmatched. The CDR3 length is 14 residues.